Described below is a single T cell receptor beta chain sequence and its context. V was clipped by 5 bases and J by 4 bases, with 11 bases between them. CDR1 is LNHNV and CDR2 is YYDKDF in the germline V gene (reference sequence). The CDR3 extends over 14 amino acids. The record originates from a study of tumor T cells in aggressive B-cell lymphoma. Clones were read by immunoSEQ multiplex PCR, and TCRdb kept only the in-frame ones, dropping some. The sample lists fewer than 6,500 clones, just under 95% occurring once. This receptor was taken from an adult with diffuse large B cell lymphoma. The chain employs TRBV15 and TRBJ1-4; a possible D gene is TRBD1 (6 bases). Material: tumor tissue. This CDR3 is CATSWGQGNEKLFF. The DNA of the CDR3 is TGTGCCACCAGCTGGGGGCAGGGTAATGAAAAACTGTTTTTT. Drawing the rest from reference TRBV15 and TRBJ1-4, the complete variable domain is DAMVIQNPRYQVTQFGKPVTLSCSQTLNHNVMYWYQQKSSQAPKLLFHYYDKDFNNEADTPDNFQSRRPNTSFCFLDIRSPGLGDTAMYLCATSWGQGNEKLFFGSGTQLSVL.